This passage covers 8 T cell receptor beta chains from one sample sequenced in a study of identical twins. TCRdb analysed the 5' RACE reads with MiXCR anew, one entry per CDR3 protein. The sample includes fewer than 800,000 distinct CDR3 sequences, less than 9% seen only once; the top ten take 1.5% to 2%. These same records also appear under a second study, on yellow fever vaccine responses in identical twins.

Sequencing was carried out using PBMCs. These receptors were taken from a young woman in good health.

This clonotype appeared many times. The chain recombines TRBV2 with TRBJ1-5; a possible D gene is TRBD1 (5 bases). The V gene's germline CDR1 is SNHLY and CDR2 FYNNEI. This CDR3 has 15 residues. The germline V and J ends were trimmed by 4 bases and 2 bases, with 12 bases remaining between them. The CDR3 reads CASSGEGGGNQPQHF. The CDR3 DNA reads TGTGCCAGCAGTGGGGAAGGAGGGGGCAATCAGCCCCAGCATTTT.

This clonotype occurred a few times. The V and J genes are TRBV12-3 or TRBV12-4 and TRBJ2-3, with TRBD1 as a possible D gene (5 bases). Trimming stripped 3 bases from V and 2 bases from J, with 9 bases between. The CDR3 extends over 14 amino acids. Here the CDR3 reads CASSFQGYTDTQYF. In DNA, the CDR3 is TGTGCCAGCAGTTTTCAGGGTTACACAGATACGCAGTATTTT.

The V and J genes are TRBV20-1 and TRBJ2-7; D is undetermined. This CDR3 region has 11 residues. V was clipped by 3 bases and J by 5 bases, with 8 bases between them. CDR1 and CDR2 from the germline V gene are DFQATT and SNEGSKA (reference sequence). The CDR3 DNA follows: TGCAGTGCTAGTAGCCGCGACGAGCAGTACTTC. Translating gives CSASSRDEQYF.

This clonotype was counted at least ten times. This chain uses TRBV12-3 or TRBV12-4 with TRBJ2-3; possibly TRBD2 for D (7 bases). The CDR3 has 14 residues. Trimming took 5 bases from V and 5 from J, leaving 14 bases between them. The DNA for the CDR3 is TGTGCCAGCAGTGCTTGGGGAGGGGGAGATACGCAGTATTTT. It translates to CASSAWGGGDTQYF.

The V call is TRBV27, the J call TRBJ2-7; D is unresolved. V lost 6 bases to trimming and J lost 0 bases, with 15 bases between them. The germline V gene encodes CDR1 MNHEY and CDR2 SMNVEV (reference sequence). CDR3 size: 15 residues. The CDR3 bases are TGTGCCAGCAGCCCAAGTCTCGGACCCTCCTACGAGCAGTACTTC. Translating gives CASSPSLGPSYEQYF.

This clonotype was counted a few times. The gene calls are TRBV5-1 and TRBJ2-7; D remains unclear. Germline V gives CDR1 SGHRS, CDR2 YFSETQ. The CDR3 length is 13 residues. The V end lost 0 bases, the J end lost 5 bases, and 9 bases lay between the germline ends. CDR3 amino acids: CASSLATLHEQYF. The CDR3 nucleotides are TGCGCCAGCAGCTTGGCCACCCTCCACGAGCAGTACTTC.

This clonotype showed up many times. The CDR3 DNA sequence: TGTGCCAGCAGCTTAGATCGCCAGGGGGGGCGAGATACGCAGTATTTT. This translates into CASSLDRQGGRDTQYF. The chain links TRBV7-9 to TRBJ2-3; D tentatively fits TRBD1 or TRBD2 (7 bases each). V lost 1 base, J lost 5 bases, and 16 bases lay in between. Germline V lookup: CDR1 SEHNR, CDR2 FQNEAQ (reference sequence). This CDR3 spans 16 amino acids.

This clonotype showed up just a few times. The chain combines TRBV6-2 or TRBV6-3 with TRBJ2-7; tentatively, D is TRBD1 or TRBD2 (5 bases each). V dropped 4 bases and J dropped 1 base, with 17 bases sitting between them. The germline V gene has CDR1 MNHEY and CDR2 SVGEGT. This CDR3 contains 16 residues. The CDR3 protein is CASSFPGTWGSYEQYF. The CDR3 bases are TGTGCCAGCAGTTTCCCCGGGACCTGGGGGTCCTACGAGCAGTACTTC.